Listed here is a single TCR beta chain. This clonotype was recorded a few times. Its cognate antigen has yet to be identified. No much larger clonotype is one base removed from it; base qualities were not supplied. This record comes from a study of T cell repertoires in cytomegalovirus infection (dated by TCRdb to 2018 to 2020). About the full investigation: Because public TCR beta signatures pointed to carriage of CMV infection together with the matching HLA type, the HLA type of each donor mattered for the analysis.

Instrument on record: Illumina HiSeq 1500. The raw public data were reprocessed by TCRdb itself: fastp quality trimming at Q25, MiXCR clonotype calling, in-frame beta chains only. Under each unique CDR3 protein, matching rows form one entry showing the most common genes and DNA. Across this sample there are around 350,000 distinct CDR3 sequences, with roughly 18% seen only once. Approximately 8% of the sample belongs to the ten largest clones. On the study overall, not on this receptor specifically: The ex vivo response was dominated by HLA-C-restricted CMV-specific TCR beta clonotypes, which also provided the single most frequent clonotype in two of eight donors. Cumulative frequency of public TCR beta family members discriminated carriers of CMV infection plus the relevant HLA type in this cohort and an independent roughly 350-donor cohort.

CDR1 and CDR2 (ENHRY, SYGVKD) derive from the germline V gene. After removal of 8 bases from V and 1 base from J, the junction retains 4 bases not matched to a gene. The CDR3 spans 13 residues, from the cysteine through the phenylalanine. Only the CDR3 portion is preserved as DNA: 39 bases, with reading frame beginning at the first base. This sequence was found in a human donor in good health (CMV status not recorded). Some clones in this sample may be carry-over from other donors' samples. The sample comprised PBMCs. The chain is assembled from TRBV10-3 and TRBJ2-5, and 7 junction bases match TRBD1. The CDR3 here reads CAIARDSQETQYF. The nucleotide sequence reads TGTGCCATCGCGAGGGACAGCCAAGAGACCCAGTACTTC.